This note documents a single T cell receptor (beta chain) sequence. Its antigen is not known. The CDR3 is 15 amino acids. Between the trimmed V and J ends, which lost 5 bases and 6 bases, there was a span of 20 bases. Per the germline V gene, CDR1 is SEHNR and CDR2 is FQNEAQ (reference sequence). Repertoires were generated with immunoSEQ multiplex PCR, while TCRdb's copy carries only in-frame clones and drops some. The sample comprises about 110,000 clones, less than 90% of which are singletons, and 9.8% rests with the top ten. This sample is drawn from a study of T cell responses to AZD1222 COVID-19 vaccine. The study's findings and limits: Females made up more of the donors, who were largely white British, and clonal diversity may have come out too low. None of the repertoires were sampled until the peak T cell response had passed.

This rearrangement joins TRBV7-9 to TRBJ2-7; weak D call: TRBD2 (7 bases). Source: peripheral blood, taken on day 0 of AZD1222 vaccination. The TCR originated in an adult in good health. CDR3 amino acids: CASSPSGGRLGEQYF. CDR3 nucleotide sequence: TGTGCCAGCAGCCCCTCCGGGGGGCGGTTAGGCGAGCAGTACTTC.